This section outlines one T cell receptor beta chain sequence together with its context. This specimen comes from a study of blood T cell repertoires in COVID-19. Study as a whole: Sources were T cells, B-cell-depleted T cells, or PBMCs; the material itself was cDNA or gDNA.

The data were produced by immunoSEQ multiplex PCR, yet TCRdb's version contains in-frame clones alone and is incomplete. The table has about 130,000 clones, roughly four fifths seen once; the top ten hold less than 6.5%. The source of this sequence is a man aged 60 to 69 with acute or convalescent COVID-19. Material for sequencing was peripheral blood.

As DNA, the CDR3 is TGTGCCAGCAGTGCCTTGGGACAGAGTAGAGCCGGGGAGCTGTTTTTT. Protein sequence: CASSALGQSRAGELFF. This chain links TRBV6-1 with TRBJ2-2; 7 bases map to TRBD1. The germline CDR1 and CDR2 sequences are MNHNS and SASEGT. The V gene end was trimmed by 4 bases and the J gene end by 6 bases; junction bases not matched to a gene: 11. The length of the CDR3 is 16 residues.